The TCR beta chain under discussion was sequenced for a study of early T cells in non-severe SARS-CoV-2 infection (dated by TCRdb to the early 2020s). Concerning the study at large: TCR sequencing used bulk RNA from unsorted whole blood, so alpha and beta chains could not be paired.

This was a case-control study nested in a cohort of healthcare workers in London, UK, who had nasopharyngeal swab PCR tests and blood samples taken every week. Healthcare workers were enrolled in the week of the UK lockdown, from 23 to 31 March 2020, and were followed every week for up to roughly 15 weeks. In this sample, this clonotype turned up many times. Its cognate antigen has yet to be identified. Per-nucleotide qualities are absent, and no much larger clonotype sits a single base away. From the cysteine through the phenylalanine, the CDR3 covers 15 amino acids. Solely the CDR3 DNA is kept, with 45 bases framed from the first base. The CDR1 and CDR2 encoded by the germline V gene (reference sequence) are DFQATT and SNEGSKA. Trimmed from V: 5 bases; trimmed from J: 8 bases; junction bases lacking a gene match: 8. The receptor library was made with 5' RACE. Sequencing used a NextSeq 500. To correct for sequencing error and PCR bias, the TCR library protocol tagged individual cDNA molecules with unique molecular identifiers. Both TCR alpha and beta chains were sequenced, and tight co-correlation was observed between alpha and beta sequence abundances in each sample. Turning to the authors' computational methods: Decombinator V4 was used to perform V gene, J gene and CDR3 annotation of TCR sequences. Expanded TCRs were defined as changing significantly between any two time points under a Poisson model with p below 0.0001. Abundances of TCRs were expressed as counts per million after normalisation to the total number of TCRs sequenced in each sample. TRAV1-2 paired with TRAJ12, TRAJ20 or TRAJ33 defined MAIT TCRs, while TRAV10 paired with TRAJ18 defined iNKT TCRs. VDJdb, accessed 1 November 2021, was searched for CMV, EBV and SARS-CoV-2 annotated TCRs, excluding TCRs annotated for multiple antigens. TCRdb redid the processing of the public reads, applying fastp at Q25 and MiXCR, and retained in-frame beta chains. One record per CDR3 amino acid sequence lists the most common genes and DNA. These V and J calls originate from TCRdb's pipeline instead of the authors' own analysis. Here the sample has nearly 30,000 distinct CDR3 sequences; about 4.8% occur a single time. Of the sample, more than 10% falls within the top ten clones.

Broader findings and caveats from the paper: VDJdb matching was skewed toward anti-spike CD8 responses, so virus-specific expansions were likely underestimated and private and CD4 specificities were missed.

The chain is assembled from TRBV20-1 and TRBJ2-1; 14 central bases correspond to TRBD2. Material: whole blood. This receptor was taken from an adult who was a healthcare worker with PCR-confirmed SARS-CoV-2 infection or an uninfected control (not recorded which). The CDR3 corresponds to CSAETGTSGRHEQFF. The DNA reads TGCAGTGCTGAGACCGGGACTAGCGGGAGACATGAGCAGTTCTTC.